These 31 T cell receptor gamma chains came from one sample sequenced in a study of γδ T cells in repeated Plasmodium falciparum infection (TCRdb year 2021). The library was generated by multiplex PCR. Sequencer: Illumina MiSeq. With CATT, TCRdb called clones again from the public reads; duplicate DNA rows were later joined. Here the sample has about 30,000 gamma-chain clones; approximately 1.4% occur a single time. The ten largest clones capture just under 20% of the sample. For bulk TCR repertoire analysis, Vgamma9/Vdelta2+ and Vdelta2-negative gammadelta T cell populations were isolated by flow sorting from peripheral blood mononuclear cells. Sequencing was done on a sample of gamma-delta T cells from blood. The receptor source for this set is a pool of human donors (malaria-infected and uninfected, not separated).

Turning to this clone: A far larger clone is just one base off, so this is likely a read error. At the DNA level, this CDR3 is encoded by other sequences in the same sample as well. The chain has TRGV9 and TRGJP. TCRdb is silent on the J gene; assignment here came from matching the DNA to germline. The CDR3 spans 17 residues. Germline V gene data show CDR1 as GITISATS and CDR2 as ISYDGTV (reference sequence). CDR3 in amino acids: CALWEVLRELGKKIKVF. The CDR3 DNA reads as TGTGCCCTGTGGGAGGTGCTGAGAGAGTTGGGCAAAAAAATCAAGGTATTT.

This clone was observed a few times. The protein TCRdb gives is from a much larger clone and does not agree with this DNA's translation at residue 2, likely a read error; the protein shown here comes from the DNA. The genes are TRGV9 and TRGJP. TCRdb records no J gene; here it was assigned by comparing the DNA to germline. The CDR3 has 18 residues. Germline values: CDR1 GITISATS, CDR2 ISYDGTV (reference sequence). The CDR3: CTLWDSNQQELGKKIKVF. CDR3 bases: TGTACCTTGTGGGACTCAAACCAGCAAGAGTTGGGCAAAAAAATCAAGGTATTT.

This clone has just a few counts. TCRdb's listed protein matches a much larger clone and diverges from this DNA's translation at residue 9, likely through a read error; the protein shown comes from the DNA. This sequence joins TRGV9 and TRGJ1 or TRGJ2. TCRdb is silent on the J gene; assignment here came from matching the DNA to germline. The junction had 9 bases not matched to a gene; V was cut back by 2 bases and J by 8 bases. CDR1 is GITISATS and CDR2 is ISYDGTV in the germline V gene (reference sequence). The CDR3 length is 13 residues. Here the CDR3 reads CALWEAGYHKKLF. DNA of the CDR3: TGTGCCTTGTGGGAGGCAGGGTATCATAAGAAACTCTTT.

This clone showed up many times. The protein in TCRdb stems from a much larger clone and differs at residue 9 from this DNA's translation, likely a read error; here the protein is translated from the DNA. The chain couples TRGV9 to TRGJ1 or TRGJ2. TCRdb leaves out the J gene; it was filled in here by matching the DNA to germline. The CDR3 contains 15 residues. Germline V gene lookup returns CDR1 GITISATS and CDR2 ISYDGTV (reference sequence). Losses at the gene ends were 0 bases for V and 4 bases for J; bases not matched to a gene: 9. The CDR3 nucleotides read TGTGCCTTGTGGGAGGTGGAAGTGAGCTATTATAAGAAACTCTTT. Encoded protein: CALWEVEVSYYKKLF.

As concerns this clone: A read error is the likely source, as a far larger clone sits one nucleotide away. Other DNA sequences of this sample code for an identical CDR3. With the J gene uncalled, the V gene is TRGV4. Germline V gene data show CDR1 as EGSTGY and CDR2 as YDSYTSSV. This CDR3 has 14 amino acids. The CDR3 protein is CATWDGPNYYKKLF. CDR3 nucleotide sequence: TGTGCCACCTGGGATGGTCCTAATTATTATAAGAAGCTCTTT.

Concerning this clone: A far larger clone is a single base away, which makes a read error likely. J gene calling gave no result, while the V gene is TRGV8. The CDR3 length is 13 residues. Germline V gene lookup returns CDR1 VENAVY and CDR2 YDSYNSRV. CDR3 nucleotide sequence: TGTGCCACCTGGGACCGCTATTATTATAAGAAGCTCTTT. It specifies CATWDRYYYKKLF.

This clone showed up many times. The J gene is TRGJ1 or TRGJ2, the V gene TRGV5. V was pared by 4 bases and J by 11 bases, with 5 bases of the junction left unmatched. This CDR3 has 10 amino acids. CDR1 and CDR2 (germline): VINAFY, YDVSNSKD. CDR3 sequence (DNA): TGTGCCACCTGGGAATCGGAGAAACTCTTT. Translating it yields CATWESEKLF.

This clone has at least ten counts. TCRdb assigns this DNA the protein of a much larger clone, which departs from its translation at residue 9; this likely reflects a read error, and the protein shown comes from translating the DNA. The chain employs TRGV3 and TRGJ1 or TRGJ2. Per the germline V gene, CDR1 is VTNTFY and CDR2 is YDVSTARD (reference sequence). V dropped 0 bases and J dropped 15; count of bases not matched to a gene: 8. This CDR3 is built from 11 residues. The CDR3 region is CATWDRPARLF. Here the CDR3 DNA reads TGTGCCACCTGGGACAGGCCGGCGAGACTCTTT.

This clone has at least ten counts. The protein held in TCRdb is that of a much larger clone and does not match this DNA's translation at residue 3, likely because of a read error; the protein shown is translated from the DNA. CDR3 region: CAPWQNYYKKLF. The CDR3 region has the DNA TGTGCCCCCTGGCAAAATTATTATAAGAAACTCTTT. The chain combines TRGV8 with TRGJ1 or TRGJ2. Here the J gene came from matching the DNA to germline, since TCRdb omits it. Per germline, CDR1 VENAVY and CDR2 YDSYNSRV. The CDR3 has 12 amino acids.

Comments on this clone: This likely traces to a read error, being one base from a far larger clone. The V gene is TRGV8, the J gene TRGJ1 or TRGJ2. TCRdb leaves out the J gene; it was filled in here by matching the DNA to germline. CDR3 length: 11 residues. The V and J ends lost 4 bases and 10 bases, in that order; junction bases with no gene match: 7. Per the germline V gene, CDR1 is VENAVY and CDR2 is YDSYNSRV. Here the CDR3 DNA reads TGTGCCACCTGGGACCCAAAAAAGAAACTCTTT. This encodes CATWDPKKKLF.

The sample holds many counts of this clone. TCRdb lists the protein of a much larger clone for this DNA, which differs at residue 13, so this is likely a read error; the protein given here is translated from the DNA itself. The chain links TRGV4 to TRGJP2. Germline CDR1 is EGSTGY and CDR2 is YDSYTSSV. The CDR3 sequence is 17 residues long. The CDR3 coding sequence is TGTGCCACCTGGGATGGGCCCGTATATAGTAGTGATCGGATCAAGACGTTT. Its protein product is CATWDGPVYSSDRIKTF.

This clone was recorded many times. The translation of this DNA and the TCRdb protein of a much larger clone differ at residue 3, probably owing to a read error; the protein shown here is translated from the DNA. The DNA of the CDR3 is TGTGCCTCGTGGGACTCGGCTTATTATAAGAAACTCTTT. It yields the protein CASWDSAYYKKLF. The chain is built from TRGV9 and TRGJ1 or TRGJ2. The CDR3 covers 13 residues. Germline lookup yields CDR1 GITISATS and CDR2 ISYDGTV (reference sequence).

This clone has at least ten counts. It is likely a read error: a sequence one base away is far more abundant. This sample also contains other DNA sequences that code for the same CDR3. The J gene went uncalled, whereas the V gene is TRGV9. The germline CDR1 and CDR2 sequences are GITISATS and ISYDGTV (reference sequence). CDR3 length equals 15 residues. The CDR3 nucleotides are TGTGCCTTGTGGGAGGTGCCCCGACATCATTATAAGAAGCTCTTT. Translation: CALWEVPRHHYKKLF.

This clone was observed a few times. The likely explanation is a read error, given a far larger clone one base away. The same CDR3 is also encoded by other DNA sequences in this sample. This sequence joins TRGV2 and TRGJ1 or TRGJ2. The J gene, missing from TCRdb, was assigned here through DNA to germline matching. Germline CDR1 EGSNGY, CDR2 YDSYNSKV. Trimming took 0 bases from V and 8 from J; bases not matched to a gene: 7. CDR3 length: 13 amino acids. CDR3 in amino acids: CATWDGPEHKKLF. In nucleotides, the CDR3 is TGTGCCACCTGGGACGGGCCCGAGCATAAGAAACTCTTT.

This clone was counted at least ten times. This chain connects TRGV9 to TRGJP. The CDR3 runs to 16 residues. With 3 bases clipped from V and 7 bases from J, the junction kept 6 bases outside the gene matches. Germline CDR1 reads GITISATS; CDR2 reads ISYDGTV (reference sequence). In nucleotides, the CDR3 is TGTGCCTTGTGGGAGCCGAGGGAGTTGGGCAAAAAAATCAAGGTATTT. It translates to CALWEPRELGKKIKVF.

In its sample, this clone was seen a few times. The mismatch at residue 9 between this DNA's translation and the TCRdb protein of a much larger clone likely reflects a read error; the protein shown is translated from the DNA. The rearrangement uses TRGV9 and TRGJP. No J gene is reported in TCRdb; it was inferred here by comparing the DNA with germline. CDR1 and CDR2 from the germline V gene are GITISATS and ISYDGTV (reference sequence). CDR3 length equals 17 residues. V gave up 2 bases and J gave up 9 bases; unmatched junction bases: 10. The CDR3 is CALWEERLVLGKKIKVF. The CDR3 nucleotides are TGTGCCTTGTGGGAGGAACGTCTGGTGTTGGGCAAAAAAATCAAGGTATTT.

This clone showed up just a few times. This DNA's translation differs at residue 8 from TCRdb's protein, which comes from a much larger clone; a read error is likely, and the protein shown is translated from the DNA. This chain uses TRGV4 with TRGJP2. The CDR3 spans 13 residues. In germline, CDR1 is EGSTGY, CDR2 YDSYTSSV. J lost 9 bases, V lost 3 bases, and 7 bases had no gene match. CDR3 bases: TGTGCCACCTGGGATCGAGGTTATTGGATCAAGACGTTT. Residues: CATWDRGYWIKTF.

This clone was counted many times. A far larger clone differs by one base, so this is likely a read error. The J gene is TRGJ1 or TRGJ2, the V gene TRGV2. From germline, CDR1 is EGSNGY and CDR2 YDSYNSKV. With V trimmed by 0 bases and J by 0 bases, 8 bases remained unmatched. This CDR3 is 16 amino acids long. Here the CDR3 reads CATWDGPPGNYYKKLF. The CDR3 DNA follows: TGTGCCACCTGGGACGGGCCCCCTGGGAATTATTATAAGAAACTCTTT.

This clone was seen at least ten times. TCRdb pairs this DNA with a much larger clone's protein that differs at residue 9, likely a read error; the protein shown was translated from the DNA. This chain links TRGV9 with TRGJP. TCRdb lists no J gene, so it was determined here by aligning the DNA to germline. Germline V gene data show CDR1 as GITISATS and CDR2 as ISYDGTV (reference sequence). The CDR3 has 16 amino acids. CDR3 coding DNA: TGTGCCTTGTGGGATTTGCGGGAGTCGGGCAAAAAAATCAAGGTATTT. Protein: CALWDLRESGKKIKVF.

As to this clone: This likely traces to a read error, being one base from a far larger clone. Other DNA sequences in the sample encode the same CDR3. V and J are TRGV4 and TRGJ1 or TRGJ2. Since TCRdb gives no J gene, matching the DNA to germline was used here to assign it. The CDR3 loop spans 14 amino acids. Per the germline V gene, CDR1 is EGSTGY and CDR2 is YDSYTSSV. CDR3 sequence (DNA): TGTGCCACCTGGGATCCCTTCCGGTATTCTAAGAAACTCTTT. The encoded protein is CATWDPFRYSKKLF.

This clone has ten or more counts. This sequence is one base from a far larger clone and is likely a read error. This specimen includes other DNA sequences encoding the same CDR3. The rearrangement joins TRGV9 to TRGJ1 or TRGJ2. The J gene comes from matching the DNA to germline here; TCRdb lacks it. In germline, CDR1 is GITISATS, CDR2 ISYDGTV (reference sequence). This CDR3 has 12 amino acids. CDR3 region: CALWEAGYKKLF. The CDR3 DNA is TGTGCTTTGTGGGAGGCGGGGTATAAGAAACTCTTT.

This clone came up many times. The translation of this DNA and the TCRdb protein of a much larger clone differ at residue 6, probably owing to a read error; the protein shown here is translated from the DNA. The V call is TRGV8, the J call TRGJ1 or TRGJ2. Germline loops: CDR1 VENAVY, CDR2 YDSYNSRV. With V trimmed by 0 bases and J by 7 bases, 3 bases remained unmatched. This CDR3 is built from 12 residues. The CDR3 spells CATWDRSYKKLF. The CDR3 DNA follows: TGTGCCACCTGGGATAGGAGCTATAAGAAACTCTTT.

This clone was counted a few times. A far bigger clonotype differs at one base, so this is likely a read error. The sample has other DNA sequences that encode this CDR3 too. V is TRGV2 and J is TRGJP2. The J gene is absent in TCRdb and was assigned here via DNA matching to germline. The CDR3 totals 14 residues. Germline V gene data show CDR1 as EGSNGY and CDR2 as YDSYNSKV. CDR3 DNA sequence: TGTGCTACCTGGGACGGAAGTAGTGATTGGATCAAGACGTTT. As protein: CATWDGSSDWIKTF.

The sample holds many counts of this clone. The chain is built from TRGV3 and TRGJP2. V lost 0 bases, J lost 6 bases, and 4 bases stayed unmatched. The length of the CDR3 is 14 residues. Germline V lookup: CDR1 VTNTFY, CDR2 YDVSTARD (reference sequence). CDR3: CATWDRRRDWIKTF. CDR3 DNA sequence: TGTGCCACCTGGGACAGGCGGCGTGATTGGATCAAGACGTTT.

There are many counts of this clone. This CDR3 reads CATWDGLRSTGWFKIF. DNA for the CDR3: TGTGCCACCTGGGACGGGCTCCGCTCCACTGGTTGGTTCAAGATATTT. The genes are TRGV2 and TRGJP1. TCRdb offers no J gene call, so here the DNA was matched to germline to obtain one. Germline loops: CDR1 EGSNGY, CDR2 YDSYNSKV. The CDR3 loop spans 16 amino acids. Unmatched junction bases numbered 7, after V lost 0 bases and J lost 3 bases.

In its sample, this clone was seen many times. TCRdb attributes to this sequence the protein of a much larger clone, which differs from the DNA translation at residue 8; a read error is likely, and the protein displayed is translated from the DNA. The V call is TRGV4, the J call TRGJ1 or TRGJ2. V shed 1 base and J 3 bases; nucleotides not matched to a gene: 6. This CDR3 comprises 14 residues. The germline V gene has CDR1 EGSTGY and CDR2 YDSYTSSV. The CDR3 loop is CATWDGRCYYKKLF. The CDR3 nucleotides read TGTGCCACCTGGGATGGACGATGTTATTATAAGAAACTCTTT.

This clone was seen more than once but under ten times. A far larger clone is off by one base, so a read error is likely. Other DNA variants within this sample encode the same CDR3. The chain uses TRGV9 and TRGJP. TCRdb carries no J gene annotation; the J gene was assigned here by matching the DNA with germline. Germline V lookup: CDR1 GITISATS, CDR2 ISYDGTV (reference sequence). This CDR3 spans 17 amino acids. The CDR3 reads CALWEVEQELGKKIKVF. DNA of the CDR3: TGTGCCTTGTGGGAGGTTGAGCAAGAGCTGGGCAAAAAAATCAAGGTATTT.

This clone occurred a few times. A read error likely explains why the TCRdb protein, taken from a much larger clone, differs from this DNA's translation at residue 14; the protein shown is translated from the DNA. The chain carries TRGV9 and TRGJP. Germline V CDR1 and CDR2: GITISATS, ISYDGTV (reference sequence). The CDR3 has 16 amino acids. CDR3 bases: TGTGCCTTGTGGGAGTTTAAAGAGTTGGGCAAAAAAATCAGGGTATTT. Translated: CALWEFKELGKKIRVF.

This clone showed up just a few times. TCRdb lists the protein of a much larger clone for this DNA, which differs at residue 13, so this is likely a read error; the protein given here is translated from the DNA itself. This chain joins TRGV4 and TRGJ1 or TRGJ2. TCRdb gives no J gene; it was assigned here by matching the DNA to germline. The CDR3 consists of 19 residues. Germline V lookup: CDR1 EGSTGY, CDR2 YDSYTSSV. J lost 3 bases, V lost 1 base, and 21 bases had no gene match. Here the CDR3 DNA reads TGTGCCACCTGGGATGGACTAGAGTGGATGCACGATGCTTATTATAAGAAACTCTTT. Amino acid sequence: CATWDGLEWMHDAYYKKLF.

On this clone itself: The protein TCRdb gives is from a much larger clone and does not agree with this DNA's translation at residue 11, likely a read error; the protein shown here comes from the DNA. The chain is built from TRGV2 and TRGJP1. Germline matching of the DNA provided the J gene here, since TCRdb leaves it blank. Per germline, CDR1 EGSNGY and CDR2 YDSYNSKV. This CDR3 is built from 15 residues. The CDR3 spells CATWAVNTTGRFKIF. As DNA, the CDR3 is TGTGCCACCTGGGCCGTTAATACCACTGGTCGGTTCAAGATATTT.

Concerning this clone: TCRdb shows a much larger clone's protein in place of this DNA's translation, and the two differ at residue 9, likely through a read error; the protein shown is translated from the DNA. The rearrangement links TRGV2 to TRGJP2. Germline V lookup: CDR1 EGSNGY, CDR2 YDSYNSKV. The CDR3 extends over 13 amino acids. The V gene end was trimmed by 0 bases and the J gene end by 12 bases; junction bases not matched to a gene: 7. CDR3 DNA sequence: TGTGCCACCTGGGACGGGCAGAGACGGATCAAGACGTTT. It yields the protein CATWDGQRRIKTF.